A selection of T cell receptor beta chains follows, all from one sample in a study of early T cells in non-severe SARS-CoV-2 infection. TCRdb re-derived calls from the 5' RACE reads in MiXCR, one entry per CDR3 protein. The sample lists around 99,000 distinct CDR3 sequences, approximately 12% seen once, with approximately 7.3% in the top ten. Material for sequencing was whole blood. These receptors originate from an adult who was a healthcare worker with PCR-confirmed SARS-CoV-2 infection or an uninfected control (not recorded which). The CDR3 runs from the conserved cysteine through the conserved F or W. The D gene is left open where the match is weak. Clone size appears in some rows only: once, few, many, or a class for an expanded clone.

>TRBD2|TRBJ2-7|many|TRBV5-1
CASRTAGGSYEQYF
TGCGCCAGCAGGACAGCGGGAGGCTCCTACGAGCAGTACTTC
>NA|TRBJ2-7|few|TRBV28
CASSLNLGEQYF
TGTGCCAGCAGTTTAAACTTGGGGGAGCAGTACTTC
>TRBD1|TRBJ1-1|NA|TRBV28
CVSSPKGQGPDTEAFF
TGTGTCAGCAGTCCTAAGGGACAGGGCCCGGACACTGAAGCTTTCTTT
>NA|TRBJ1-1|NA|TRBV13
CASSSQEAFF
TGTGCCAGCAGCTCCCAGGAAGCTTTCTTT
>NA|TRBJ1-1|many|TRBV21-1
CASSKPRGVSPTEAFF
TGTGCCAGCAGCAAACCCCGGGGAGTTTCGCCCACTGAAGCTTTCTTT
>NA|TRBJ1-6|many|TRBV6-6
CASTDSPLHF
TGTGCCAGCACTGATTCACCCCTCCACTTT
>NA|TRBJ2-1|many|TRBV7-6
CASSPQTLDEQFF
TGTGCCAGCAGCCCTCAAACGTTAGATGAGCAGTTCTTC
>TRBD2|TRBJ2-1|NA|TRBV11-3
CASSLGGGSGDEQFF
TGTGCCAGCAGCTTAGGCGGCGGGAGTGGGGATGAGCAGTTCTTC
>TRBD2|TRBJ2-1|few|TRBV18
CASSPKSLAGNNEQFF
TGTGCCAGCTCACCAAAGTCGCTAGCGGGAAACAATGAGCAGTTCTTC
>NA|TRBJ1-4|few|TRBV9
CASSVGAAGRNEKLFF
TGTGCCAGCAGCGTAGGTGCGGCAGGACGTAATGAAAAACTGTTTTTT
>NA|TRBJ2-1|NA|TRBV5-5
CASSLYTRGVSEQFF
TGTGCCAGCAGCCTATACACTAGAGGGGTTAGTGAGCAGTTCTTC
>NA|TRBJ2-2|NA|TRBV29-1
CSVEVRAGELFF
TGCAGCGTTGAAGTCCGGGCCGGGGAGCTGTTTTTT
>NA|TRBJ1-5|few|TRBV27
CASSHNRFDQPQHF
TGTGCCAGCAGTCACAACAGGTTCGATCAGCCCCAGCATTTT
>NA|TRBJ2-7|many|TRBV5-6
CASSPTLGWGYEQYF
TGTGCCAGCAGCCCGACCCTAGGGTGGGGCTACGAGCAGTACTTC
>NA|TRBJ2-2|few|TRBV28
CASNLFGELFF
TGTGCCAGCAACCTATTTGGGGAGCTGTTTTTT
>NA|TRBJ1-1|few|TRBV4-1
CASSQVADTEAFF
TGCGCCAGCAGCCAAGTAGCAGACACTGAAGCTTTCTTT
>TRBD1|TRBJ1-1|NA|TRBV14
CASSVRGTGRAFF
TGTGCCAGCAGCGTCAGAGGGACAGGGAGAGCTTTCTTT